This T cell receptor beta chain was retrieved from a study of T cell repertoires in cytomegalovirus infection. Trimming took off 2 bases at V and 0 bases at J, with 8 bases between the two ends. This CDR3 has 15 residues. Per the germline V gene, CDR1 is MGHRA and CDR2 is YSYEKL. Findings of the study overall: Carriers of CMV plus the relevant HLA were identified by cumulative public TCR beta family frequency. HLA-C-restricted CMV-specific TCR beta clonotypes prevailed in the ex vivo response.

TCRdb re-called the reads with MiXCR, one entry per CDR3 protein. The sample records tens of thousands of distinct CDR3 sequences, roughly 20% being singletons. In this sample, this clonotype turned up a few times. Its antigen is currently unknown. The origin of this receptor is a human donor in good health (CMV status not recorded). Some clones in this sample may be carry-over from other donors' samples. The input for sequencing was CD8+ T cells from cultured PBMCs, taken from culture after CMV antigen stimulation. V and J are TRBV4-1 and TRBJ2-1; D is possibly TRBD1 (5 bases). In nucleotides, the CDR3 is TGCGCCAGCAGCCAATTTCAGGGCTCCTACAATGAGCAGTTCTTC. Amino acids: CASSQFQGSYNEQFF.